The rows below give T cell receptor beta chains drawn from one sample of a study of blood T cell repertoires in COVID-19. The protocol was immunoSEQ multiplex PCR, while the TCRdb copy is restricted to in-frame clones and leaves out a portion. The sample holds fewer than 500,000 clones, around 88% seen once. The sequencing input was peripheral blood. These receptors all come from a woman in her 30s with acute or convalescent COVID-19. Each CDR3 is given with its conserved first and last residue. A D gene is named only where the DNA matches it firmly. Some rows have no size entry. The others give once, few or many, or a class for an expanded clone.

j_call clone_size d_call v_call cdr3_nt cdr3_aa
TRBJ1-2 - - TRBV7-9 TGTGCCAGCAGCTCCTCGGGGGGCCAGGGCTACACCTTC CASSSSGGQGYTF
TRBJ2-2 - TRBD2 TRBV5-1 TGCGCCAGCAGCTTGAGTCCTAGCGGGGACACCGGGGAGCTGTTTTTT CASSLSPSGDTGELFF
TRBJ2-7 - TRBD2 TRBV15 TGTGCCACCAGCAGAGATAATAGCGGGGGGTTGGGGTCCTACGAGCAGTACTTC CATSRDNSGGLGSYEQYF
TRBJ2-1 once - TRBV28 TGTGCCAGCAGTTTTGGGGAGAATGAGCAGTTCTTC CASSFGENEQFF
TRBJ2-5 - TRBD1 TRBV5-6 TGTGCCAGCAGCTTGGCCCCACAGGGGATTCGGGGGACCCAGTACTTC CASSLAPQGIRGTQYF
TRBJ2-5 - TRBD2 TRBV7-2 TGTGCCAGCAGCTTTGGGGGGGACCGCCGGACCCAGTACTTC CASSFGGDRRTQYF
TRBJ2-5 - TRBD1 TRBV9 TGTGCCAGCAGCCCTTCGGGACAGATTGGCGAGACCCAGTACTTC CASSPSGQIGETQYF
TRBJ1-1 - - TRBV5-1 TGCGCCAGCAGCTTGGGGGGCCCGGTCCTTGAAGCTTTCTTT CASSLGGPVLEAFF
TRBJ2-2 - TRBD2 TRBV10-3 TGTGCCGGCGCGGGGGGCCAAAACACCGGGGAGCTGTTTTTT CAGAGGQNTGELFF
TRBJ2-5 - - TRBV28 TGTGCCAGCAGTTCCCCGTTGTGGGACACTTACTTC CASSSPLWDTYF
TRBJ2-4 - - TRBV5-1 TGCGCCAGCAGCTTGGCCCCTGTAGGAGACATTCAGTACTTC CASSLAPVGDIQYF
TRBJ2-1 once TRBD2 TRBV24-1 TGTGCCACCAGTGACATACTAGCGGGGGGGCTTAATGAGCAGTTCTTC CATSDILAGGLNEQFF
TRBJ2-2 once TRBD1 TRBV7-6 TGTGCCAGCAGCTTGGATACAGGGGACACCGGGGAGCTGTTTTTT CASSLDTGDTGELFF
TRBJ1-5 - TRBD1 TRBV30 TGTGCCTGGAGTACAGGGGGCAATCAGCCCCAGCATTTT CAWSTGGNQPQHF
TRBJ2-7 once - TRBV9 TGTGCCAGCAGCGCAGAAGTAGCGCCTCGGGACGAGCAGTACTTC CASSAEVAPRDEQYF
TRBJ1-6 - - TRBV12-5 TGTGCTAGTGGTTTGGACGGGGGGGACCCAGCGTTAAATTCACCCCTCCACTTT CASGLDGGDPALNSPLHF
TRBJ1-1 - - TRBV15 TGTGCCACCAGCTCCCTGCGGGGGCCTGAAGCTTTCTTT CATSSLRGPEAFF
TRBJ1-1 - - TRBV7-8 TGTGCCAGCAGCTTAGCTTTCGGGGGATGGACTGAAGCTTTCTTT CASSLAFGGWTEAFF
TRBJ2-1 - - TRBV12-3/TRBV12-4 TGTGCCACCACCCGGGGGTCGCATGAGCAGTTCTTC CATTRGSHEQFF
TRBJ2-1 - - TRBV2 TGTGCCAGCAGTCCGGGGTTAGGCATGGTTGAGCAGTTCTTC CASSPGLGMVEQFF
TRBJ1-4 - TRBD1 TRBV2 TGTGCCAGCAGTCCGAGGCCAACCGGGACAGGAAGTGAAAAACTGTTTTTT CASSPRPTGTGSEKLFF
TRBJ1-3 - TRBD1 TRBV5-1 TGCGCCAGCAGCGGGACAGGCTTACCGGGAAACACCATATATTTT CASSGTGLPGNTIYF
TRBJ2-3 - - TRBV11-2 TGTGCCAGCAGCTTAGTTGCTATCCAGGGAGATACGCAGTATTTT CASSLVAIQGDTQYF
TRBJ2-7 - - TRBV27 TGTGCCAGCAGGGACGGACAGCACCCGTCCTACGAGCAGTACTTC CASRDGQHPSYEQYF
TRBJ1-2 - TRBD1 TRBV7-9 TGTGCCAGCAGCTTCATGTGGCAGGGGGGTAACTATGGCTACACCTTC CASSFMWQGGNYGYTF
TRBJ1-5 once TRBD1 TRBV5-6 TGTGCCAGCAGCTTGGGGGACAGGAATCAGCCCCAGCATTTT CASSLGDRNQPQHF
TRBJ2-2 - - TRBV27 TGTGCCAGCAGTTTAAGCGGAGTCGGGGAGCTGTTTTTT CASSLSGVGELFF
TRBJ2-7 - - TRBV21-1 TGTGCCAGCAGCGGTGTTTTAGGGCAGGGGGTTGGCGAGCAGTACTTC CASSGVLGQGVGEQYF
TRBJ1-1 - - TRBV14 TGTGCCAGCAGCTGGACAGTTAACACTGAAGCTTTCTTT CASSWTVNTEAFF
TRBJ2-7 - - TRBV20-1 TGCAGTGCTTCCCCGGGGAACGAGCAGTACTTC CSASPGNEQYF
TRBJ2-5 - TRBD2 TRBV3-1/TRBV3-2 TGTGCCAGCAGCCGGGGACTAGCGGGGCGGCTGGACTTC CASSRGLAGRLDF
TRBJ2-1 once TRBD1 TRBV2 TGTGCCAGCAGATCTACAGGGGCTGGGGTTTACAATGAGCAGTTCTTC CASRSTGAGVYNEQFF
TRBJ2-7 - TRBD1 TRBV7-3 TGTGCCAGCAGCCCCGGACAGGGGACCTACGAGCAGTACTTC CASSPGQGTYEQYF
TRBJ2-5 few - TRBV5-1 TGCGCCAGCAGCTTGGCCGGGGAGACCCAGTACTTC CASSLAGETQYF
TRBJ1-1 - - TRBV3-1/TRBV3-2 TGTGCCAGCAGTGCTAAAAACACTGAAGCTTTCTTT CASSAKNTEAFF
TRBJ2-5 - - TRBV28 TGTGCCAGCAGTTTCAACCTGGACACAAGACGGGAGACCCAGTACTTC CASSFNLDTRRETQYF
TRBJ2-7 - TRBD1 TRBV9 TGTGCCAGCAGCGTAGCTGGTGGACAGGGAGTCAACGAGCAGTACTTC CASSVAGGQGVNEQYF
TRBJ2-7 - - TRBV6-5 TGTGCCAGCTTAAGAGCCCAGTCGGGAAACGAGCAGTACTTC CASLRAQSGNEQYF
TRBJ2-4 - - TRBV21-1 TGTGCCAGCAGAAATAGACAGTCTCTAGCCAAAAACATTCAGTACTTC CASRNRQSLAKNIQYF
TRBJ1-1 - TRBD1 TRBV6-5 TGTGCCAGCGAGAATGTCGCAGGGGGCACTGAAGCTTTCTTT CASENVAGGTEAFF
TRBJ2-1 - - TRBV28 TGTGCCAGCAAGGACTACATCAATGAGCAGTTCTTC CASKDYINEQFF
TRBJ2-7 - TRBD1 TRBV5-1 TGCGCCAGCCGCGATCTTGGACAGGGTAACTGGGGCGAGCAGTACTTC CASRDLGQGNWGEQYF
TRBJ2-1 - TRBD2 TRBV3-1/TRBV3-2 TGTGCCAGCAGCCTTGAAAAGCGGGGGGGCAACAATGAGCAGTTCTTC CASSLEKRGGNNEQFF
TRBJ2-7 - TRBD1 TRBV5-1 TGCGCCAGCAGCTTGTGGGGACAGGGGACCGAGCAGTACTTC CASSLWGQGTEQYF
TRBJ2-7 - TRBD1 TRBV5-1 TGCGCCAGCAGCCCAGGGGGCTCGTTCTACGAGCAGTACTTC CASSPGGSFYEQYF